The rows below give T cell receptor beta chains drawn from one sample of a study of blood T cell repertoires in COVID-19. Sequencing used immunoSEQ multiplex PCR; TCRdb keeps in-frame clones, though not all of them. The table includes more than 95,000 clones, over 65% detected once. The material sequenced was peripheral blood. All receptors come from a man younger than 40 with acute or convalescent COVID-19. Both conserved end residues are trimmed from each CDR3.

>TRBV7-6|TRBJ2-5
ASSPWTGQGETQY
>TRBV12-3/TRBV12-4|TRBJ1-5
ASSLGQGQPQH
>TRBV4-1|TRBJ2-5
ASSQEVRMPETQY
>TRBV6-2/TRBV6-3|TRBJ1-2
ASSYNSGYT
>TRBV10-3|TRBJ2-5
AIKRLAGETQY
>TRBV5-6|TRBJ1-1
ASSLVPSNEAF
>TRBV6-4|TRBJ1-2
ASRRKVSNYGYT
>TRBV7-3|TRBJ1-1
ASSLSGYTEAF
>TRBV19|TRBJ2-1
ASSEIRGLAGNSYNEQF
>TRBV19|TRBJ2-3
ASSMLAAMTDTQY
>TRBV13|TRBJ2-2
ASSPPGLEERELF
>TRBV24-1|TRBJ1-2
ATNPGSNYGYT
>TRBV14|TRBJ1-1
ASSYSSGQAF